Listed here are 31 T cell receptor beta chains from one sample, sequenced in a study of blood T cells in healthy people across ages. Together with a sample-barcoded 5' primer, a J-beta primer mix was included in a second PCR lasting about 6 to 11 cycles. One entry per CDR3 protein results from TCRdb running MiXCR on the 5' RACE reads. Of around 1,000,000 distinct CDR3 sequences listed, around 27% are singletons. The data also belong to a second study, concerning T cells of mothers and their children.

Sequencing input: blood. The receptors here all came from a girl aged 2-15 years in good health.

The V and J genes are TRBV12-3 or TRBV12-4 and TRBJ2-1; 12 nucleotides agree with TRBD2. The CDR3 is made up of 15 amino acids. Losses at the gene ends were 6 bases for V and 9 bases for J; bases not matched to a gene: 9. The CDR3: CASSPSSGGAFEQFF. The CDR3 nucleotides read TGTGCCAGCAGCCCTTCTAGCGGGGGGGCCTTTGAGCAGTTCTTC.

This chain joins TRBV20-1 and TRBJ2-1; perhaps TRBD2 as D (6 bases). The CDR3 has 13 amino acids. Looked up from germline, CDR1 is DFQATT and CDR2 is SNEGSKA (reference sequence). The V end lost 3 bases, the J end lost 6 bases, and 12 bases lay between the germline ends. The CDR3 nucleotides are TGCAGTGCTAGCCGGGACTCCCGCAATGAGCAGTTCTTC. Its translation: CSASRDSRNEQFF.

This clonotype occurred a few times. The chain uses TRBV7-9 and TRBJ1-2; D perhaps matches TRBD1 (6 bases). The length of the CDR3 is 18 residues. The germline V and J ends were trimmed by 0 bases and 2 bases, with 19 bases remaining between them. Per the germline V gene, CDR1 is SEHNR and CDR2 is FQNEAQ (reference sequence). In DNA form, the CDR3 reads TGTGCCAGCAGCTTAGCGCTAGGACAGATAGTCCAAAACTATGGCTACACCTTC. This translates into CASSLALGQIVQNYGYTF.

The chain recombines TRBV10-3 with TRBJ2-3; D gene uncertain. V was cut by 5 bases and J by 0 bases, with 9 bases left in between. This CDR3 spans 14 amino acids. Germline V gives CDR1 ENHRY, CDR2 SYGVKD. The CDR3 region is CAISNGDSTDTQYF. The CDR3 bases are TGTGCCATCAGTAATGGCGACAGCACAGATACGCAGTATTTT.

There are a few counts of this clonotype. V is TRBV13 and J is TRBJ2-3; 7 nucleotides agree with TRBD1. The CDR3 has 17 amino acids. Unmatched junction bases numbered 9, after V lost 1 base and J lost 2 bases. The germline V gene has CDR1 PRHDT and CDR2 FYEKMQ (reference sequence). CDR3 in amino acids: CASSLVGEQGNTDTQYF. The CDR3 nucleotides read TGTGCCAGCAGCTTAGTGGGGGAACAGGGGAACACAGATACGCAGTATTTT.

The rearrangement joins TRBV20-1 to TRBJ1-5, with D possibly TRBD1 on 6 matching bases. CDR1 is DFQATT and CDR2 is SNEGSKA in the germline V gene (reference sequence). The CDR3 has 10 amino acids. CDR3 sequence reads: CEGGGWPQHF. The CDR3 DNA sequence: TGCGAGGGAGGGGGTTGGCCCCAGCATTTT.

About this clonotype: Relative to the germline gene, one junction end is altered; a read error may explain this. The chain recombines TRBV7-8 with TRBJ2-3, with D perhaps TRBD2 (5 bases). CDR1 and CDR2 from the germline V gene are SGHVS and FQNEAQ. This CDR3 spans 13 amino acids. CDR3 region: CVSSLAQSDTQYF. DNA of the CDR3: TGTGTCAGCAGCTTAGCGCAGTCAGATACGCAGTATTTT.

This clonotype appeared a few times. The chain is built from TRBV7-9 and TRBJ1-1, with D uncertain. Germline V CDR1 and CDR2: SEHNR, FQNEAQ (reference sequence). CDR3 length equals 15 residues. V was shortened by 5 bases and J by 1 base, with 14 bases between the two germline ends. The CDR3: CASSQIGTANTEAFF. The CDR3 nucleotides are TGTGCCAGCAGCCAGATAGGAACAGCGAACACTGAAGCTTTCTTT.

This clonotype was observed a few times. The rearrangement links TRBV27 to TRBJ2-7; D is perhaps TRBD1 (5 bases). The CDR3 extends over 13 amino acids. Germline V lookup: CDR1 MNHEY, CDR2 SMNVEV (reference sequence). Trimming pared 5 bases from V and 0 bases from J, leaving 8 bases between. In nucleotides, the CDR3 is TGTGCCAGCAGTGTGACAGTCTCCTACGAGCAGTACTTC. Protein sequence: CASSVTVSYEQYF.

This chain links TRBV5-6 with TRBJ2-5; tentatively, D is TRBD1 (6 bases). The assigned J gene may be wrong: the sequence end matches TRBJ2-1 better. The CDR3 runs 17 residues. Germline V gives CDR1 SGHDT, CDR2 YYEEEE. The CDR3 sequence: CASSELARGYFYNEQFF. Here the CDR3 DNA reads TGTGCCAGCAGCGAACTCGCCAGGGGCTACTTTTACAATGAGCAGTTCTTC.

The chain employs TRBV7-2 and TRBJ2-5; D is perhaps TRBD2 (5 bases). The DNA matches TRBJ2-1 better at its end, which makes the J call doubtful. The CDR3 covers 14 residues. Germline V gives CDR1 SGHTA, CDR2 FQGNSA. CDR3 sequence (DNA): TGTGCCAGCAGCGTTGTTGGGAGTTTCAATGAGCAGTTCTTC. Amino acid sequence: CASSVVGSFNEQFF.

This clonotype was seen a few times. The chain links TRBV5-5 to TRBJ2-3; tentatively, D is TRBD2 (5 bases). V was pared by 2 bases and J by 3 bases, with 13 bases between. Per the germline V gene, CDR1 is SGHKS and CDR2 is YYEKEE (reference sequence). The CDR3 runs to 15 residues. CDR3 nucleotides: TGTGCCAGCAGCTTCGACTACCGCATGACAGATACGCAGTATTTT. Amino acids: CASSFDYRMTDTQYF. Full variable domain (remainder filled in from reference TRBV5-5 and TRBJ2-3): DAGVTQSPTHLIKTRGQQVTLRCSPISGHKSVSWYQQVLGQGPQFIFQYYEKEERGRGNFPDRFSARQFPNYSSELNVNALLLGDSALYLCASSFDYRMTDTQYFGPGTRLTVL.

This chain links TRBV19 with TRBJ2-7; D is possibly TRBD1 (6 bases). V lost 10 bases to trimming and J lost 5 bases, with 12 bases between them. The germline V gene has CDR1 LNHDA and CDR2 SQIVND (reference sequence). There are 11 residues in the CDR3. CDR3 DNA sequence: TGTGCCACCCGGGACAATCACGAGCAGTACTTC. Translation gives CATRDNHEQYF. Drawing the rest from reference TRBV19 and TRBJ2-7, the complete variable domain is DGGITQSPKYLFRKEGQNVTLSCEQNLNHDAMYWYRQDPGQGLRLIYYSQIVNDFQKGDIAEGYSVSREKKESFPLTVTSAQKNPTAFYLCATRDNHEQYFGPGTRLTVT.

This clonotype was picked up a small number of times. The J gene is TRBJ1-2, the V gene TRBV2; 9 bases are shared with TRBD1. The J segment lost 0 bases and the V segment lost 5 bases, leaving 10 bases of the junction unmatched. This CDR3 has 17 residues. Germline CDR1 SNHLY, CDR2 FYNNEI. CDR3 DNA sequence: TGTGCCAGCAGTACCCGGGACAGGGCCAACACTAACTATGGCTACACCTTC. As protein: CASSTRDRANTNYGYTF.

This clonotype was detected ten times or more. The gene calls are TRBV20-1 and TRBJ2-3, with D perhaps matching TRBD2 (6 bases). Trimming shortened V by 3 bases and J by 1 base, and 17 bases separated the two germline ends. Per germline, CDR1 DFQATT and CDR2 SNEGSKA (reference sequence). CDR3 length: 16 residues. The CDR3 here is CSASLALGLGTDTQYF. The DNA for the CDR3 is TGCAGTGCTAGTCTAGCGTTGGGCCTAGGCACAGATACGCAGTATTTT.

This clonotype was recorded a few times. The CDR3 region is CASSRAGNQETQYF. The CDR3 bases are TGTGCCAGCAGTAGAGCGGGGAACCAAGAGACCCAGTACTTC. The chain is built from TRBV11-2 and TRBJ2-5; TRBD2 aligns across 7 bases. Germline CDR1 reads SGHAT; CDR2 reads FQNNGV. There are 14 residues in the CDR3. The V and J ends lost 6 bases and 0 bases, in that order; junction bases with no gene match: 4. The complete variable domain, with remaining parts taken from reference TRBV11-2 and TRBJ2-5, reads EAGVAQSPRYKIIEKRQSVAFWCNPISGHATLYWYQQILGQGPKLLIQFQNNGVVDDSQLPKDRFSAERLKGVDSTLKIQPAKLEDSAVYLCASSRAGNQETQYFGPGTRLLVL.

The DNA for the CDR3 is TGTGCCAGCAGCGTAGATCAGAGCACCGGGGAGCTGTTTTTT. Its translation: CASSVDQSTGELFF. The gene calls are TRBV9 and TRBJ2-2; D gene ambiguous. The CDR3 runs 14 residues. Germline assignment: CDR1 SGDLS and CDR2 YYNGEE. The ends were cut back, 0 bases at V and 4 bases at J, with 7 bases in the middle.

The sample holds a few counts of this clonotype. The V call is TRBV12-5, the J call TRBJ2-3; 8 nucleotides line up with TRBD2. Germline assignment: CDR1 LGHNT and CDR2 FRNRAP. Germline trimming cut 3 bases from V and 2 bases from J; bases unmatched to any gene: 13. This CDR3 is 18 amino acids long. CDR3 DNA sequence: TGTGCTAGTGGTTTCACAATCGAGCGGGAGTTGTCCACAGATACGCAGTATTTT. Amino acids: CASGFTIERELSTDTQYF.

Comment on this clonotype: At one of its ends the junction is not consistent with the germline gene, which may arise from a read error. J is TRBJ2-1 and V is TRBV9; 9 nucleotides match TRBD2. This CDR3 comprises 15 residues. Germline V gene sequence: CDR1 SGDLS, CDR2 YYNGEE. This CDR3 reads CASGVGGLAYNEQFF. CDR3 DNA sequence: TGTGCCAGCGGCGTTGGGGGACTAGCTTACAATGAGCAGTTCTTC.

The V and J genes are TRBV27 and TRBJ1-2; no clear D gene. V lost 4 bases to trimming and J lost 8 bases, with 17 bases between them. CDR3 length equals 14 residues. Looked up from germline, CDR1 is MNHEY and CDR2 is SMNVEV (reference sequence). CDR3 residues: CASSSNYGERGYTF. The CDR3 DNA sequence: TGTGCCAGCAGTTCCAACTACGGGGAAAGGGGCTACACCTTC.

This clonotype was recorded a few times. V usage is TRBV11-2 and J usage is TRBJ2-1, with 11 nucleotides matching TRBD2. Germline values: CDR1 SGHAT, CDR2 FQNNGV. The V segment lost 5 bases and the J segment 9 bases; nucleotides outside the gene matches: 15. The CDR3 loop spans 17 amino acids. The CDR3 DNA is TGTGCCAGCAGCCGGGGGGTAGCGGGAGGGTCGTTTAGTGAGCAGTTCTTC. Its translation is CASSRGVAGGSFSEQFF.

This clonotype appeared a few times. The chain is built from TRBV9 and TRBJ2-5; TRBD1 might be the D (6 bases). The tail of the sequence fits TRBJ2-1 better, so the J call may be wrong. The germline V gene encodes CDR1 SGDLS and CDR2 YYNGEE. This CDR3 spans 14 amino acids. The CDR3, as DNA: TGTGCCAGCAGCGTAGACACAGGGAAGAATGAGCAGTTCTTC. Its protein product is CASSVDTGKNEQFF.

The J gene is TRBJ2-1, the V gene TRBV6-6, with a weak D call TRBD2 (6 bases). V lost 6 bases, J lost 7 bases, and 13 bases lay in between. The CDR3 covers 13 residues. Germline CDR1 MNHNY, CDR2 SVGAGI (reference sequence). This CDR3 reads CASSRGVANEQFF. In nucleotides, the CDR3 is TGTGCCAGCAGCCGCGGGGTAGCAAATGAGCAGTTCTTC.

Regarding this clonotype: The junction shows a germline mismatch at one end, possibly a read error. The CDR3: CASWPGGKTDTEYF. The CDR3 nucleotides are TGTGCCAGCTGGCCCGGAGGGAAGACAGATACGGAGTATTTT. The chain carries TRBV12-3 or TRBV12-4 and TRBJ2-3, with a tentative D call TRBD2 (6 bases). This CDR3 contains 14 residues.

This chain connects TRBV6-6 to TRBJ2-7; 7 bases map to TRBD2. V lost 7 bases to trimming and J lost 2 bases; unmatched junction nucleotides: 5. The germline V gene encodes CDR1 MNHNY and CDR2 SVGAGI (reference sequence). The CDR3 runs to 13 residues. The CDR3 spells CASTGGPAYEQYF. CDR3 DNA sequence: TGTGCCAGCACGGGGGGACCCGCCTACGAGCAGTACTTC.

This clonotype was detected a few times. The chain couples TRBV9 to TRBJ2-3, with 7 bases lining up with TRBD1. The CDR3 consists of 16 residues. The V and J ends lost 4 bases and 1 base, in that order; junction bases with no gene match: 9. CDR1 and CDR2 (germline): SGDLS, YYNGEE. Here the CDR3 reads CASSPRQGGRTDTQYF. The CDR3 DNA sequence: TGTGCCAGCAGCCCGAGACAGGGCGGTCGCACAGATACGCAGTATTTT.

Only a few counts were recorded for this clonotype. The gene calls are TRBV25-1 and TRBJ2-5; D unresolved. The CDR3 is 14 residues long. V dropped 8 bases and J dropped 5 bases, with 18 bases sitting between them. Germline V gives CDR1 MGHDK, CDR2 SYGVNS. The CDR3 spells CASGPYWGGETQYF. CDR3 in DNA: TGTGCCAGCGGACCCTACTGGGGTGGGGAGACCCAGTACTTC.

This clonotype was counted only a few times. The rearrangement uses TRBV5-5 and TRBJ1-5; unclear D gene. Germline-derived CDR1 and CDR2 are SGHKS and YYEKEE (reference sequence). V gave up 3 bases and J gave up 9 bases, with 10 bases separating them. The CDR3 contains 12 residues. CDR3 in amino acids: CASSSTGLPQHF. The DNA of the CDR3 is TGTGCCAGCAGCTCGACCGGACTGCCCCAGCATTTT.

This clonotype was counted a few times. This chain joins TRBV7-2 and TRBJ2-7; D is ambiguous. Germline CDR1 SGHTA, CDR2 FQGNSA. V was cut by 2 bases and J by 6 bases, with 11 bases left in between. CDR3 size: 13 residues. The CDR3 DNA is TGTGCCAGCAGCTTATTTGGCGAAACCGAGCAGTACTTC. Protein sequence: CASSLFGETEQYF.

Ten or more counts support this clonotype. CDR3 coding DNA: TGCGCCAGCAGCCAAGGCAGAGGTCAGCCCCAGCATTTT. Its protein product is CASSQGRGQPQHF. This rearrangement joins TRBV4-1 to TRBJ1-5; D remains unclear. CDR3 length: 13 residues. CDR1 MGHRA and CDR2 YSYEKL come from the germline V gene. Trimming took 1 base from V and 6 from J, leaving 7 bases between them.

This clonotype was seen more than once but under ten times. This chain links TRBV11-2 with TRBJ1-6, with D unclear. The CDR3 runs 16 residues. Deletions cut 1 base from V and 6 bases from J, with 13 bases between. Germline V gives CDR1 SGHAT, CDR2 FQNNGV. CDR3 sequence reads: CASSLASTDTNSPLHF. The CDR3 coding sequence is TGTGCCAGCAGCTTAGCATCGACCGACACTAATTCACCCCTCCACTTT.